These 18 T cell receptor beta chains came from one sample sequenced in a study of Ad26.COV2.S vaccination and SARS-CoV-2 variants. Generated by immunoSEQ multiplex PCR, the TCRdb table keeps only in-frame clones and is missing some. In the table there are about 390,000 clones, approximately 86% of which are singletons. Treatment meaning: around 19 received Ad26.COV2.S at low or high dose, single or two shots; 5 received placebo; per-sample allocation not given. Day 63 following the first vaccine or placebo injection was when the samples were taken. The specimen was peripheral blood, collected in a trial of Ad26.COV2.S vaccine versus placebo. These receptors originate from a person between 18 and 59 years old who received the Ad26.COV2.S COVID-19 vaccine or a placebo.

The J gene is TRBJ1-1, the V gene TRBV5-1, with D tentatively TRBD1 (5 bases). Looked up from germline, CDR1 is SGHRS and CDR2 is YFSETQ. Trimming removed 7 bases from V and 1 base from J, with 17 bases in between. The CDR3 loop spans 15 amino acids. For the CDR3, the DNA is TGCGCCAGCTCCGACAGTCGGGTGGGGAACACTGAAGCTTTCTTT. As protein: CASSDSRVGNTEAFF. Complete variable domain (other parts from reference TRBV5-1 and TRBJ1-1): KAGVTQTPRYLIKTRGQQVTLSCSPISGHRSVSWYQQTPGQGLQFLFEYFSETQRNKGNFPGRFSGRQFSNSRSEMNVSTLELGDSALYLCASSDSRVGNTEAFFGQGTRLTVV.

This chain uses TRBV10-1 with TRBJ2-3, with a possible D match to TRBD2 (5 bases). The CDR3 runs to 12 residues. V shed 4 bases and J shed 4 bases, with 6 bases lying between them. From germline, CDR1 is WNHNN and CDR2 SYGVQD (reference sequence). The CDR3 spells CASSAEADTQYF. As DNA, the CDR3 is TGCGCCAGCAGTGCGGAGGCAGATACGCAGTATTTT.

The genes are TRBV11-2 and TRBJ1-1, with TRBD1 as a possible D gene (5 bases). V shed 4 bases and J shed 1 base, with 13 bases lying between them. Germline values: CDR1 SGHAT, CDR2 FQNNGV. This CDR3 contains 15 residues. The CDR3 region has the DNA TGTGCCAGCAGCTCATCCCCGACAGCGAACACTGAAGCTTTCTTT. Protein sequence: CASSSSPTANTEAFF.

This chain connects TRBV6-5 to TRBJ1-3; 7 positions match TRBD1. V was pared by 5 bases and J by 4 bases, with 5 bases of the junction left unmatched. Germline values: CDR1 MNHEY, CDR2 SVGAGI. This CDR3 spans 14 amino acids. The chain's CDR3 is CASSNDRVGNTIYF. CDR3 DNA sequence: TGTGCCAGCAGTAACGACAGGGTCGGAAACACCATATATTTT.

This chain links TRBV5-6 with TRBJ1-5; the D gene is possibly TRBD1 (5 bases). Deletions cut 0 bases from V and 5 bases from J, with 9 bases between. Germline values: CDR1 SGHDT, CDR2 YYEEEE. The CDR3 consists of 14 residues. The CDR3 region is CASSLATGDQPQHF. In nucleotides, the CDR3 is TGTGCCAGCAGCTTGGCAACGGGGGATCAGCCCCAGCATTTT.

This chain connects TRBV7-9 to TRBJ1-1; D is unresolved. Germline CDR1 SEHNR, CDR2 FQNEAQ (reference sequence). The CDR3 extends over 15 amino acids. V dropped 6 bases and J dropped 1 base, with 15 bases sitting between them. DNA of the CDR3: TGTGCCAGCAGTGCGGCCGATCATAGGAACACTGAAGCTTTCTTT. Translating it yields CASSAADHRNTEAFF.

This clone was picked up one time. This chain uses TRBV25-1 with TRBJ2-7, with D perhaps TRBD2 (5 bases). The CDR3 is 12 amino acids. Trimming removed 3 bases from V and 8 bases from J, with 11 bases in between. CDR1 is MGHDK and CDR2 is SYGVNS in the germline V gene. Written as DNA, the CDR3 is TGTGCCAGCAGTGACGGTGGGGAGCAGCAGTACTTC. It codes for CASSDGGEQQYF.

The chain carries TRBV20-1 and TRBJ2-5; D gene ambiguous. CDR1 DFQATT and CDR2 SNEGSKA come from the germline V gene (reference sequence). There are 11 residues in the CDR3. The ends were cut back, 3 bases at V and 5 bases at J, with 7 bases in the middle. CDR3 amino acids: CSASQQETQYF. DNA of the CDR3: TGCAGTGCTAGCCAGCAGGAGACCCAGTACTTC.

The rearrangement uses TRBV11-2 and TRBJ2-7; no firm D call. The germline CDR1 and CDR2 sequences are SGHAT and FQNNGV. There are 14 residues in the CDR3. V was trimmed by 1 base and J by 0 bases, leaving 7 bases between them. CDR3 DNA sequence: TGTGCCAGCAGCTTAGTCACGGGCTCCTACGAGCAGTACTTC. Residues: CASSLVTGSYEQYF.

This rearrangement joins TRBV4-1 to TRBJ1-1, with 9 positions matching TRBD1. V lost 3 bases and J lost 6; bases outside the gene matches: 5. In germline, CDR1 is MGHRA, CDR2 YSYEKL. The CDR3 sequence is 14 residues long. DNA of the CDR3: TGCGCCAGCAGCCAGCTAACAGGGGGCCCTGAAGCTTTCTTT. Translated, it gives CASSQLTGGPEAFF.

This clone was observed once. The V call is TRBV10-3, the J call TRBJ1-2; D gene ambiguous. This CDR3 has 14 amino acids. In germline, CDR1 is ENHRY, CDR2 SYGVKD. The germline V and J ends were trimmed by 6 bases and 4 bases, with 15 bases remaining between them. In DNA, the CDR3 is TGTGCCATCAGCCCGGACGGAGTAGTCTATGGCTACACCTTC. Translating it yields CAISPDGVVYGYTF.

CDR3 sequence reads: CASSQQPLSYNEQFF. As DNA, the CDR3 is TGTGCCAGCAGCCAACAACCACTCTCCTACAATGAGCAGTTCTTC. The J gene is TRBJ2-1, the V gene TRBV3-1 (or the pseudogene TRBV3-2); D uncertain. Germline CDR1 and CDR2: LGHDT and YNNKEL (reference sequence). The ends were cut back, 2 bases at V and 0 bases at J, with 8 bases in the middle. This CDR3 has 15 amino acids.

In DNA, the CDR3 is TGTGCCAGCAGTTACAGGGCCCGCACCGGGGAGCTGTTTTTT. Its protein product is CASSYRARTGELFF. This chain uses TRBV6-5 with TRBJ2-2; D gene ambiguous. Germline V CDR1 and CDR2: MNHEY, SVGAGI. V was clipped by 2 bases and J by 4 bases, with 8 bases between them. The CDR3 has 14 amino acids.

The rearrangement uses TRBV19 and TRBJ2-1, with D tentatively TRBD1 (5 bases). V dropped 4 bases and J dropped 0 bases, with 16 bases sitting between them. The CDR3 is 17 amino acids. Germline V lookup: CDR1 LNHDA, CDR2 SQIVND (reference sequence). The CDR3 DNA reads TGTGCCAGTAGTACCAATCCAGGGCAGAGCTCCTACAATGAGCAGTTCTTC. Translated: CASSTNPGQSSYNEQFF.

V and J are TRBV19 and TRBJ1-2, with TRBD1 identical over 9 bases. J was trimmed by 8 bases and V by 9 bases; bases with no gene match: 13. Germline-derived CDR1 and CDR2 are LNHDA and SQIVND (reference sequence). The CDR3 loop spans 14 amino acids. CDR3 DNA: TGTGCCAGCTCCCTTAACAGGGGGCTAAACGGCTACACCTTC. Encoded protein: CASSLNRGLNGYTF.

V and J are TRBV5-8 and TRBJ1-2; the D gene is possibly TRBD1 (6 bases). Between the trimmed V and J ends, which lost 4 bases and 9 bases, there was a span of 16 bases. This CDR3 spans 13 amino acids. Germline CDR1 SGHTS, CDR2 YDEGEE. CDR3 in amino acids: CASSPTRDTRYTF. The CDR3 bases are TGTGCCAGCAGCCCAACCCGGGACACACGCTACACCTTC.

The chain couples TRBV28 to TRBJ1-3, with D perhaps TRBD1 (5 bases). Trimming cost V 10 bases and J 5 bases, with 15 bases left between them. Germline V gene data show CDR1 as MDHEN and CDR2 as SYDVKM. This CDR3 is built from 13 residues. The chain's CDR3 is CATYPRGRNTIYF. CDR3 nucleotides: TGTGCCACCTACCCCCGGGGACGAAACACCATATATTTT.

The chain carries TRBV19 and TRBJ1-1; TRBD1 aligns across 7 bases. Germline-derived CDR1 and CDR2 are LNHDA and SQIVND (reference sequence). Trimming took 7 bases from V and 4 from J; bases not matched to a gene: 9. This CDR3 region has 14 residues. CDR3 in amino acids: CASNNDRDGTEAFF. CDR3 in DNA: TGTGCCAGTAACAACGACAGGGACGGCACTGAAGCTTTCTTT.